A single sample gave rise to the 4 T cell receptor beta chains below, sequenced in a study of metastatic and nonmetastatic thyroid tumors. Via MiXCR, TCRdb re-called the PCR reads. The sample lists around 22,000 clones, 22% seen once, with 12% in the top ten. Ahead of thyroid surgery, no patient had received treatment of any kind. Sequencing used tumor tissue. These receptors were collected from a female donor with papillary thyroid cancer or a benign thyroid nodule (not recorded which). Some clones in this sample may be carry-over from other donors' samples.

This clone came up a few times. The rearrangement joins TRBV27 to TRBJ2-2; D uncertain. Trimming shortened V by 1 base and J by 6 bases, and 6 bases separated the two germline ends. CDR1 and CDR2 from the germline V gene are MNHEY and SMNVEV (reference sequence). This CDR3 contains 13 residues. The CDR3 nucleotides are TGTGCCAGCAGTTTATACGGAGCCGGGGAGCTGTTTTTT. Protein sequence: CASSLYGAGELFF.

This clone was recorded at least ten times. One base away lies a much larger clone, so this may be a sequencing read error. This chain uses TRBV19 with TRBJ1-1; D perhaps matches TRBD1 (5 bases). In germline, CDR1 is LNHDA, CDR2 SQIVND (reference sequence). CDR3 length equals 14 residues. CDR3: CAGSRTIYDTEAFF. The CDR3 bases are TGTGCCGGTAGTCGGACAATTTATGACACTGAAGCTTTCTTT.

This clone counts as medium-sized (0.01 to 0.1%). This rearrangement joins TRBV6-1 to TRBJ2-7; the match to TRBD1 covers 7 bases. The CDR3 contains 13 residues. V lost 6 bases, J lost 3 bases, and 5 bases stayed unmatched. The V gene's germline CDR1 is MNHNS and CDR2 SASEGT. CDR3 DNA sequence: TGTGCCAGCAGGATGGGACAGCACTACGAGCAGTACTTC. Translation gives CASRMGQHYEQYF.

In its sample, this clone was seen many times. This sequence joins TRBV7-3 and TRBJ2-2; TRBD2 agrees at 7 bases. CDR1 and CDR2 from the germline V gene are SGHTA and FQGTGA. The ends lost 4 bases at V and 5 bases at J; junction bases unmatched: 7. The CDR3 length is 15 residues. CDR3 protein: CASSSGGSRTGELFF. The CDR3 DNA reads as TGTGCCAGCAGCTCCGGCGGGAGTCGTACCGGGGAGCTGTTTTTT.